The clone carrying this T cell receptor (beta chain) was seen only a few times. Construction of TCR beta libraries relied on iRepertoire HTBI primers and on Arm-PCR targeting CDR3 regions. TCRdb independently ran MiXCR on the multiplex PCR reads; one entry per CDR3 protein. The sample holds around 500,000 distinct CDR3 sequences; about 16% are singletons and the top ten take approximately 25%. The CDR3 covers 16 residues. Germline-derived CDR1 and CDR2 are MDHEN and SYDVKM. V was cut by 4 bases and J by 6 bases, with 21 bases left in between. Noted time point: newly diagnosed GD, antithyroid drugs for less than 3 months. Construction of the TCR library relied on RNA isolated from PBMCs. The data belong to a study of regulatory T cells in long-lasting Graves disease. The same data also went into a second study, on T cells in Graves' hyperthyroidism and ophthalmopathy. That source adds: First-round RT-PCR with HTBI primers amplified the TCR CDR3 region.

This chain uses TRBV28 with TRBJ1-2; a weak D match, TRBD1 (6 bases). Here the sequenced sample was peripheral blood mononuclear cells (PBMCs), taken at new diagnosis, from a patient treated with antithyroid drugs. This TCR derives from a woman in her forties or fifties with Graves disease. CDR3 region: CASSSLTGQEGNGYTF. The CDR3 bases are TGTGCCAGCAGTTCCTTGACAGGCCAAGAGGGGAATGGCTACACCTTC.